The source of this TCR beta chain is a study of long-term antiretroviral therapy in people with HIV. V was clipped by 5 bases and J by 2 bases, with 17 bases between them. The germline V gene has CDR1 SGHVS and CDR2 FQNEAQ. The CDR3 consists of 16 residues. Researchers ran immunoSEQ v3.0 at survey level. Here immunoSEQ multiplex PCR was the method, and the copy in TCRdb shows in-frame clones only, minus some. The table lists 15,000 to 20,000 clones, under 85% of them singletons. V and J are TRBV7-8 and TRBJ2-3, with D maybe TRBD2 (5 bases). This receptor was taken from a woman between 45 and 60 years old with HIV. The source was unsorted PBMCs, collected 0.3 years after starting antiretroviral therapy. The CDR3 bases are TGTGCCAGCAGCCCCGCCCTGCCGGGGTCCACAGATACGCAGTATTTT. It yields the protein CASSPALPGSTDTQYF. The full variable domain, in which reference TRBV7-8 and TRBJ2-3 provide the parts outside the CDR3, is GAGVSQSPRYKVAKRGQDVALRCDPISGHVSLFWYQQALGQGPEFLTYFQNEAQLDKSGLPSDRFFAERPEGSVSTLKIQRTQQEDSAVYLCASSPALPGSTDTQYFGPGTRLTVL.